This T cell receptor (beta chain) was sequenced for a study of OX40 agonist ivuxolimab in advanced cancers. Libraries were prepared by immunoSEQ multiplex PCR; TCRdb keeps only in-frame clonotypes and omits some of them. The top ten clones hold 3% to 4% of a sample with some 95,000 clones, 70% to 85% of them seen once. The CDR3 covers 12 residues. Trimming removed 5 bases from V and 6 bases from J, with 9 bases in between. Germline CDR1 reads LGHNA; CDR2 reads YNFKEQ. Specimen: CD4+ or CD8+ T cells sorted from blood, collected in a trial of the OX40 agonist ivuxolimab. This rearrangement joins TRBV4-2 to TRBJ2-3, with D hard to call. The sequence was obtained from an adult with an advanced solid tumor such as melanoma, head and neck, liver or kidney cancer. The CDR3 region has the DNA TGTGCCAGCAGCACTACTTCGGATACGCAGTATTTT. Protein sequence: CASSTTSDTQYF.